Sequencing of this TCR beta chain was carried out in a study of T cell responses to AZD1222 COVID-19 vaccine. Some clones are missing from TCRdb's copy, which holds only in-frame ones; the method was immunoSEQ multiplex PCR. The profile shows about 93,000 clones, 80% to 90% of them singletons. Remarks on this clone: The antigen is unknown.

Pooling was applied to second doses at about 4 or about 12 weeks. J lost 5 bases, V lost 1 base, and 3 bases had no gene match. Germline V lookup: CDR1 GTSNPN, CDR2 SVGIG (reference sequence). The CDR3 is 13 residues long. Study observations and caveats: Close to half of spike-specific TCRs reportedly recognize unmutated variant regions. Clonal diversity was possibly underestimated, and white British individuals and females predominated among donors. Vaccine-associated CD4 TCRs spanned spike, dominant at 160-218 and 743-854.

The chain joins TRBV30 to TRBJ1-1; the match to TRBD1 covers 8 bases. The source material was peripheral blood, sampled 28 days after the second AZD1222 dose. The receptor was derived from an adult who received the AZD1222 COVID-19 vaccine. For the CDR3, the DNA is TGTGCCTGGAGTGCGACAGGGGCGACTGAAGCTTTCTTT. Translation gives CAWSATGATEAFF. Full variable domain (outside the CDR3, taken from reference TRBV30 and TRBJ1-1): SQTIHQWPATLVQPVGSPLSLECTVEGTSNPNLYWYRQAAGRGLQLLFYSVGIGQISSEVPQNLSASRPQDRQFILSSKKLLLSDSGFYLCAWSATGATEAFFGQGTRLTVV.